These 29 T cell receptor beta chains were all obtained from the same sample, sequenced in a study of blood T cell repertoires in COVID-19. Data came from immunoSEQ multiplex PCR; TCRdb stores just in-frame clones and leaves some out. The table records over 250,000 clones, 80% to 95% of them present only once. The material sequenced was peripheral blood. The receptors come from a woman in her twenties or thirties with COVID-19, enrolled during active disease.

This clone was detected only once. V usage is TRBV7-9 and J usage is TRBJ1-3, with D unclear. The V end was cut by 5 bases, the J end by 2 bases, with 10 bases between. This CDR3 comprises 14 residues. Germline V gene lookup returns CDR1 SEHNR and CDR2 FQNEAQ (reference sequence). DNA for the CDR3: TGTGCCAGCAGCCTTGCGGGTACTGGAAACACCATATATTTT. Amino acids: CASSLAGTGNTIYF.

The V gene is TRBV5-1, the J gene TRBJ2-3, with 7 bases fitting TRBD1. The CDR3 has 15 residues. Trimming removed 2 bases from V and 2 bases from J; junction bases left unmatched: 5. Germline CDR1 and CDR2: SGHRS and YFSETQ. This CDR3 reads CASSFRQGHTDTQYF. The CDR3 region has the DNA TGCGCCAGCAGCTTTAGACAGGGACACACAGATACGCAGTATTTT.

The gene calls are TRBV7-2 and TRBJ1-5; 8 nucleotides match TRBD1. With 5 bases clipped from V and 4 bases from J, the junction kept 7 bases outside the gene matches. There are 15 residues in the CDR3. CDR1 and CDR2 (germline): SGHTA, FQGNSA. The CDR3 DNA follows: TGTGCCAGCAGCCGTTCCGGGACAGGTAATCAGCCCCAGCATTTT. The encoded protein is CASSRSGTGNQPQHF.

The CDR3 DNA reads TGCGCCAGCAGTGGGGACTTTTACAATGAGCAGTTCTTC. Translated, it gives CASSGDFYNEQFF. The chain has TRBV10-1 and TRBJ2-1; TRBD2 might be the D (6 bases). Germline V lookup: CDR1 WNHNN, CDR2 SYGVQD (reference sequence). V lost 4 bases and J lost 4, with 8 bases in between. CDR3 length: 13 residues.

V is TRBV5-6 and J is TRBJ1-1, with 9 bases identical to TRBD1. Germline CDR1 SGHDT, CDR2 YYEEEE. This CDR3 has 19 residues. V trimming: 0 bases; J trimming: 0 bases; junction bases outside the gene matches: 12. The CDR3 here is CASSLDGFTGGTLNTEAFF. The CDR3 DNA follows: TGTGCCAGCAGCTTGGACGGATTTACAGGGGGCACATTGAACACTGAAGCTTTCTTT.

The chain carries TRBV24-1 and TRBJ2-1; TRBD2 is a possible D gene (5 bases). The CDR3 is made up of 16 amino acids. CDR1 and CDR2 from the germline V gene are KGHDR and SFDVKD. Trimming took 3 bases from V and 7 from J, leaving 18 bases between them. Written as DNA, the CDR3 is TGTGCCACCAGTGATGCCCAACTAGGATTCACGAATGAGCAGTTCTTC. It is translated as CATSDAQLGFTNEQFF.

The rearrangement joins TRBV18 to TRBJ2-7, with a tentative D call TRBD1 (6 bases). Trimming pared 4 bases from V and 5 bases from J, leaving 15 bases between. The CDR3 extends over 14 amino acids. Germline CDR1 KGHSH, CDR2 LQKENI. The CDR3 nucleotides are TGTGCCAGCTCACGACGGACAGACGCTAACGAGCAGTACTTC. Its translation: CASSRRTDANEQYF.

The V gene is TRBV19, the J gene TRBJ1-5; D unresolved. Germline V gives CDR1 LNHDA, CDR2 SQIVND (reference sequence). CDR3 length equals 15 residues. V was cut by 7 bases and J by 0 bases, with 13 bases left in between. This chain's CDR3 is CASTRDGDSNQPQHF. CDR3 bases: TGTGCCAGTACTCGAGACGGGGATAGCAATCAGCCCCAGCATTTT. Supplemented by reference TRBV19 and TRBJ1-5, the full variable domain reads DGGITQSPKYLFRKEGQNVTLSCEQNLNHDAMYWYRQDPGQGLRLIYYSQIVNDFQKGDIAEGYSVSREKKESFPLTVTSAQKNPTAFYLCASTRDGDSNQPQHFGDGTRLSIL.

In this sample, this clone turned up once. The chain links TRBV9 to TRBJ1-2; no clear D. Germline values: CDR1 SGDLS, CDR2 YYNGEE. The CDR3 totals 13 residues. Trimming shortened V by 0 bases and J by 7 bases, and 10 bases separated the two germline ends. The CDR3 spells CASSVGDYSGYTF. In DNA, the CDR3 is TGTGCCAGCAGCGTAGGCGACTATTCTGGCTACACCTTC.

The chain couples TRBV5-1 to TRBJ2-1; D might be TRBD2 (6 bases). Per the germline V gene, CDR1 is SGHRS and CDR2 is YFSETQ. This CDR3 contains 15 residues. V dropped 2 bases and J dropped 6 bases, with 15 bases sitting between them. This CDR3 is CASSFPGLGPNEQFF. CDR3 DNA: TGCGCCAGCAGCTTCCCGGGACTGGGCCCCAATGAGCAGTTCTTC.

V usage is TRBV19 and J usage is TRBJ2-7, with TRBD2 matching 7 bases. The CDR3 covers 15 residues. V lost 5 bases, J lost 2 bases, and 9 bases stayed unmatched. Germline loops: CDR1 LNHDA, CDR2 SQIVND (reference sequence). CDR3 in amino acids: CASSLSGTKAYEQYF. CDR3 sequence (DNA): TGTGCCAGTAGTCTCTCCGGGACTAAGGCCTACGAGCAGTACTTC.

The chain carries TRBV30 and TRBJ2-3; D is perhaps TRBD2 (5 bases). The CDR3 consists of 16 residues. V shed 3 bases and J shed 0 bases, with 16 bases lying between them. The germline CDR1 and CDR2 sequences are GTSNPN and SVGIG (reference sequence). The CDR3 DNA reads TGTGCCTGGAGAGAGCGGACCACTCAGAGCACAGATACGCAGTATTTT. Its translation is CAWRERTTQSTDTQYF.

The V gene is TRBV30, the J gene TRBJ1-2, with 7 bases aligning to TRBD1. The V and J ends lost 2 bases and 13 bases, in that order; junction bases with no gene match: 13. CDR3 size: 13 residues. The V gene's germline CDR1 is GTSNPN and CDR2 SVGIG (reference sequence). CDR3 coding DNA: TGTGCCTGGAGTACCGGACAGGCCTTTCTAGGCACCTTC. As protein: CAWSTGQAFLGTF.

As regards this clone: Germline is not matched at one junction end, which may reflect a read error. The chain is built from TRBV7-9 and TRBJ2-5, with D uncertain. This CDR3 has 12 residues. CDR1 SEHNR and CDR2 FQNEAQ come from the germline V gene (reference sequence). The CDR3 DNA reads TGTGCCAGCAGCTCGTACCAGGAGACCCAGTACTTC. Residues: CASSSYQETQYF.

J is TRBJ1-4 and V is TRBV6-5; 9 bases map to TRBD1. The CDR3 has 15 residues. The germline gives CDR1 MNHEY, CDR2 SVGAGI. V lost 4 bases, J lost 7 bases, and 7 bases stayed unmatched. The CDR3 region is CASSSKPGQGEKLFF. The CDR3 coding sequence is TGTGCCAGCAGTTCCAAACCGGGACAGGGTGAAAAACTGTTTTTT.

The chain couples TRBV5-1 to TRBJ1-1; unclear D gene. Trimming took off 0 bases at V and 5 bases at J, with 11 bases between the two ends. The CDR3 covers 14 residues. Per germline, CDR1 SGHRS and CDR2 YFSETQ. CDR3: CASSLDLGGTEAFF. Here the CDR3 DNA reads TGCGCCAGCAGCTTGGACCTCGGAGGGACTGAAGCTTTCTTT.

The chain recombines TRBV20-1 with TRBJ1-1; D might be TRBD1 (5 bases). V was cut by 3 bases and J by 4 bases, with 6 bases left in between. There are 11 residues in the CDR3. Germline V gene sequence: CDR1 DFQATT, CDR2 SNEGSKA (reference sequence). CDR3 amino acids: CSARGGTEAFF. The CDR3 bases are TGCAGTGCTAGGGGGGGCACTGAAGCTTTCTTT.

The chain couples TRBV10-3 to TRBJ1-2; D gene ambiguous. The V gene's germline CDR1 is ENHRY and CDR2 SYGVKD. V was cut by 0 bases and J by 4 bases, with 6 bases left in between. The CDR3 spans 13 residues. For the CDR3, the DNA is TGTGCCATCAGTGAGTCCGGTAGCTATGGCTACACCTTC. This codes for CAISESGSYGYTF.

This chain connects TRBV5-8 to TRBJ2-1; 13 bases agree with TRBD2. Germline V gene lookup returns CDR1 SGHTS and CDR2 YDEGEE. Germline trimming cut 7 bases from V and 4 bases from J; bases unmatched to any gene: 5. This CDR3 spans 15 amino acids. The CDR3 here is CASLGTSGVYNEQFF. The CDR3 DNA sequence: TGTGCCAGCCTGGGGACTAGCGGGGTTTACAATGAGCAGTTCTTC.

The chain carries TRBV10-3 and TRBJ2-3; 12 bases align to TRBD2. V lost 4 bases and J lost 0; bases outside the gene matches: 2. Germline V lookup: CDR1 ENHRY, CDR2 SYGVKD. The CDR3 covers 16 residues. Here the CDR3 DNA reads TGTGCCATCAGTGGAGGACTAGCGGGGAGCACAGATACGCAGTATTTT. This encodes CAISGGLAGSTDTQYF.

The chain has TRBV11-2 and TRBJ1-4, with a tentative D call TRBD1 (5 bases). Trimming removed 1 base from V and 0 bases from J, with 15 bases in between. The CDR3 runs 18 residues. The germline V gene encodes CDR1 SGHAT and CDR2 FQNNGV. CDR3: CASSLGARATATNEKLFF. In DNA, the CDR3 is TGTGCCAGCAGCTTAGGAGCCAGGGCAACTGCAACTAATGAAAAACTGTTTTTT.

The J gene is TRBJ2-7, the V gene TRBV7-9; the D gene is possibly TRBD1 (6 bases). This CDR3 is 13 amino acids long. V dropped 8 bases and J dropped 5 bases, with 16 bases sitting between them. Per germline, CDR1 SEHNR and CDR2 FQNEAQ (reference sequence). CDR3 amino acids: CASANREKNEQYF. DNA for the CDR3: TGTGCCAGCGCAAACAGGGAAAAGAACGAGCAGTACTTC.

The chain uses TRBV10-3 and TRBJ2-3; D gene uncertain. Germline V gene lookup returns CDR1 ENHRY and CDR2 SYGVKD. There are 10 residues in the CDR3. V dropped 11 bases and J dropped 5 bases, with 8 bases sitting between them. In nucleotides, the CDR3 is TGTGCCCGTGGAGTAGATACGCAGTATTTT. Encoded protein: CARGVDTQYF.

V usage is TRBV6-5 and J usage is TRBJ1-2; D gene ambiguous. Looked up from germline, CDR1 is MNHEY and CDR2 is SVGAGI. The CDR3 sequence is 14 residues long. Trimming shortened V by 2 bases and J by 4 bases, and 11 bases separated the two germline ends. The CDR3 protein is CASSYRRAGYGYTF. For the CDR3, the DNA is TGTGCCAGCAGTTACCGTAGGGCGGGCTATGGCTACACCTTC.

This sequence joins TRBV2 and TRBJ2-3; tentative D call: TRBD1 (6 bases). The CDR3 is 13 residues long. Germline V gives CDR1 SNHLY, CDR2 FYNNEI. V shed 8 bases and J shed 2 bases, with 11 bases lying between them. CDR3 residues: CASEGGVTDTQYF. The CDR3 DNA follows: TGTGCCAGCGAAGGGGGAGTCACAGATACGCAGTATTTT.

The chain recombines TRBV6-5 with TRBJ1-5; 8 bases match TRBD1. The CDR3 extends over 14 amino acids. Germline V lookup: CDR1 MNHEY, CDR2 SVGAGI. V dropped 6 bases and J dropped 3; count of bases not matched to a gene: 4. Here the CDR3 DNA reads TGTGCCAGCAGGCAGACAGGGGACAATCAGCCCCAGCATTTT. Translating gives CASRQTGDNQPQHF.

The chain carries TRBV21-1 and TRBJ1-5; TRBD1, the table's D call, was not compared with the DNA. TRBV21-1 is deemed a pseudogene. CDR3 length: 14 residues. The CDR3 DNA reads as TGTGCCAGCAGCAAATCCCCAAGCAATCAGCCCCAGCATTTT. This translates into CASSKSPSNQPQHF.

This chain connects TRBV6-1 to TRBJ2-7; 8 bases align to TRBD2. V dropped 1 base and J dropped 6; count of bases not matched to a gene: 17. Germline V CDR1 and CDR2: MNHNS, SASEGT. There are 18 residues in the CDR3. The CDR3 loop reads CASSEVDLAGMHGFEQYF. CDR3 DNA sequence: TGTGCCAGCAGTGAAGTGGACTTAGCGGGAATGCACGGTTTCGAGCAGTACTTC.

The chain recombines TRBV19 with TRBJ2-3; 10 bases agree with TRBD2. The CDR3 runs to 15 residues. The germline CDR1 and CDR2 sequences are LNHDA and SQIVND (reference sequence). The V segment lost 5 bases and the J segment 4 bases; nucleotides outside the gene matches: 6. The CDR3 is CASSRTSGTADTQYF. The CDR3 bases are TGTGCCAGTAGTCGAACTAGCGGGACGGCAGATACGCAGTATTTT.